This entry features one TCR beta chain sequence. Its cognate antigen is unknown. The source of the sample is a study of T cell repertoires in cytomegalovirus infection. Trimming shortened V by 7 bases and J by 0 bases, and 10 bases separated the two germline ends. The CDR3 extends over 15 amino acids. Germline-derived CDR1 and CDR2 are MNHEY and SMNVEV (reference sequence). Each CDR3 protein is one row after TCRdb ran MiXCR on the reads. The data hold around 750,000 distinct CDR3 sequences, with 32% observed a single time. Broader study findings: Clonotypes of TCR beta that were HLA-C-restricted and CMV-specific dominated the ex vivo response.

Sequencing was performed on cultured CD8+ T cells from PBMCs, taken from culture after CMV antigen stimulation. The TCR comes from a human donor in good health (CMV status not recorded). Some clones in this sample may be carry-over from other donors' samples. The chain is built from TRBV27 and TRBJ1-6; D possibly corresponds to TRBD1 (5 bases). This chain's CDR3 is CASTEGSSYNSPLHF. CDR3 DNA: TGTGCCAGCACTGAGGGGAGCTCCTATAATTCACCCCTCCACTTT.